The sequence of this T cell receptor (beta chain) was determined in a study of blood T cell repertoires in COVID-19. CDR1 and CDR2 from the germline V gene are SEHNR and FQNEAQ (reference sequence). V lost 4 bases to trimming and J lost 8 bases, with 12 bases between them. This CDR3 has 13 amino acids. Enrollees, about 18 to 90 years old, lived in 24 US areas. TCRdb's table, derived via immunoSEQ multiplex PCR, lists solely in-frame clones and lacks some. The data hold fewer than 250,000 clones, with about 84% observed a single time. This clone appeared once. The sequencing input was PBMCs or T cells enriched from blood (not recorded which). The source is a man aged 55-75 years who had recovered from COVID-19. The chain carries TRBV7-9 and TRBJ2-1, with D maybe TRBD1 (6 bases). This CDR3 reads CASSSQGFDEQFF. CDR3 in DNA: TGTGCCAGCAGCTCGCAGGGGTTCGATGAGCAGTTCTTC.